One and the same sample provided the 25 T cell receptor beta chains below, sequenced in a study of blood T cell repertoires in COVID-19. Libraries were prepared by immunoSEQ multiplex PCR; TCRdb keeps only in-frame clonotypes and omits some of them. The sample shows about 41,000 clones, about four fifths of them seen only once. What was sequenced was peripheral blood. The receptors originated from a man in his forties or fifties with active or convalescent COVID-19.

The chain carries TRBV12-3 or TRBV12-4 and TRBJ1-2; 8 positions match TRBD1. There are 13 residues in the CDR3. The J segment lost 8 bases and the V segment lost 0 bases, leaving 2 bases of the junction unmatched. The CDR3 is CASSLAAGGGYTF. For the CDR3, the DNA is TGTGCCAGCAGTTTAGCGGCAGGGGGCGGCTACACCTTC.

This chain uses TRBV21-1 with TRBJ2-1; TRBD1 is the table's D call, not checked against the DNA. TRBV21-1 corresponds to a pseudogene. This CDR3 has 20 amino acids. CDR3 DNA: TGTGCCAGCAGCAAAGCGCTTGGACAGGACCATCGAGCGTCCTACAATGAGCAGTTCTTC. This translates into CASSKALGQDHRASYNEQFF.

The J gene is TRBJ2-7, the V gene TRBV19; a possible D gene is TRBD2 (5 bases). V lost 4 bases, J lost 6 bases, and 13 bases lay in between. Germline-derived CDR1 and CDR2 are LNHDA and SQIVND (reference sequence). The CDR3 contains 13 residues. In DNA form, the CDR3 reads TGTGCCAGTAGTAAGGGAGTGCCAGCCGAGCAGTACTTC. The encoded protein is CASSKGVPAEQYF.

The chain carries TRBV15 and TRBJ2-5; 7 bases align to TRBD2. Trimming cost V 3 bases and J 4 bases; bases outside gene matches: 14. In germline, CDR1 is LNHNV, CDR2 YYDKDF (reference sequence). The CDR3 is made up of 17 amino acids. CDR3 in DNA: TGTGCCACCAGCAGTGATCATACTACAACGGGGGGAGAGACCCAGTACTTC. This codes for CATSSDHTTTGGETQYF.

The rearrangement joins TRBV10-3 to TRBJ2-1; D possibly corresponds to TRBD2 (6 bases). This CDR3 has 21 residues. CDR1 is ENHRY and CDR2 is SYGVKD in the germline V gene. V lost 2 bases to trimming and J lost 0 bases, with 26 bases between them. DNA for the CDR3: TGTGCCATCAGTGAGGCGGGACGCCAAATGGAGACAAAAAGCTCCTACAATGAGCAGTTCTTC. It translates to CAISEAGRQMETKSSYNEQFF.

CDR3 residues: CASSPESGARSSYNEQFF. The CDR3 DNA sequence: TGCGCCAGCAGCCCCGAGTCAGGTGCCAGAAGCTCCTACAATGAGCAGTTCTTC. V usage is TRBV5-1 and J usage is TRBJ2-1; no definite D call. The CDR3 is made up of 18 amino acids. Germline V lookup: CDR1 SGHRS, CDR2 YFSETQ. The ends were cut back, 4 bases at V and 0 bases at J, with 20 bases in the middle. The whole variable domain, filled in from reference TRBV5-1 and TRBJ2-1, reads KAGVTQTPRYLIKTRGQQVTLSCSPISGHRSVSWYQQTPGQGLQFLFEYFSETQRNKGNFPGRFSGRQFSNSRSEMNVSTLELGDSALYLCASSPESGARSSYNEQFFGPGTRLTVL.

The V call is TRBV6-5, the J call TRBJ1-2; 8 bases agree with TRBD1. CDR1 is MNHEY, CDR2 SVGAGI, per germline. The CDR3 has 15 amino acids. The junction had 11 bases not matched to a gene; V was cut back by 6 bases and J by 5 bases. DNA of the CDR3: TGTGCCAGCAGGCGGGCTCGGGACAGGATTTATGGCTACACCTTC. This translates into CASRRARDRIYGYTF.

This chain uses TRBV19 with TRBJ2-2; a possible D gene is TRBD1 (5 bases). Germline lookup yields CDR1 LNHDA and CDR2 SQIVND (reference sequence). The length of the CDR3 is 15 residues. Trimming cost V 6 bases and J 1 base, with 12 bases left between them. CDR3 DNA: TGTGCCAGTAGGGGGTGGGGCGAGAACACCGGGGAGCTGTTTTTT. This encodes CASRGWGENTGELFF.

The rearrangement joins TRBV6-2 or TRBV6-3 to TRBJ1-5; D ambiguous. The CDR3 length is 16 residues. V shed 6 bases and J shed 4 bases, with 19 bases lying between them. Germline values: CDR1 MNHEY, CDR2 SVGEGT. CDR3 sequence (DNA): TGTGCCAGCAGCCAGTTGGCCTTGGAGGGTAATCAGCCCCAGCATTTT. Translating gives CASSQLALEGNQPQHF.

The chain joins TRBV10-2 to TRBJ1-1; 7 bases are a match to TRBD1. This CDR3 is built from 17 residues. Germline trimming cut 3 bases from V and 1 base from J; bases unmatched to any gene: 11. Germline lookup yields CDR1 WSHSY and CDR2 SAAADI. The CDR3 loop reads CASSDHVRKGANTEAFF. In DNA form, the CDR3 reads TGCGCCAGCAGTGACCACGTTCGGAAGGGGGCGAACACTGAAGCTTTCTTT.

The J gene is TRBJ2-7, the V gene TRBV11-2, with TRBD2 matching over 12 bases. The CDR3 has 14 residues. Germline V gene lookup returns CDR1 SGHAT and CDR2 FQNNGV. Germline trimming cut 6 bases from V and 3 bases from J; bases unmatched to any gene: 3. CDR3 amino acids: CASRRTSGNYEQYF. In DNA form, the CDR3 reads TGTGCCAGCAGGCGGACTAGCGGGAACTACGAGCAGTACTTC.

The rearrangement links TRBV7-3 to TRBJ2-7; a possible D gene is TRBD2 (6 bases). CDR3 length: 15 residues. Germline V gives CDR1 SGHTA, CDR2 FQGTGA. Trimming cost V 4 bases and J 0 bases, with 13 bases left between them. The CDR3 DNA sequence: TGTGCCAGCAGCTCCGCGGGCGGGGCCTCCTACGAGCAGTACTTC. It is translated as CASSSAGGASYEQYF.

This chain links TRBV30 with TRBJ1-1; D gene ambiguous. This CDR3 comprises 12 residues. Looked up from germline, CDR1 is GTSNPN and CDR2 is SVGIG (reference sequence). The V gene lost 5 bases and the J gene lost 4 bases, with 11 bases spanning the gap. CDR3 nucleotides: TGTGCCTGGTCGTTGAGGGCCACTGAAGCTTTCTTT. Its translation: CAWSLRATEAFF.

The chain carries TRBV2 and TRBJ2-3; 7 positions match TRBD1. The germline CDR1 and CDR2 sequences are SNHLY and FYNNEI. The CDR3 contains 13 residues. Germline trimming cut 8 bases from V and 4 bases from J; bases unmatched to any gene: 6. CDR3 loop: CASLGQVADTQYF. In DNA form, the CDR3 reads TGTGCCAGCCTCGGACAGGTCGCAGATACGCAGTATTTT.

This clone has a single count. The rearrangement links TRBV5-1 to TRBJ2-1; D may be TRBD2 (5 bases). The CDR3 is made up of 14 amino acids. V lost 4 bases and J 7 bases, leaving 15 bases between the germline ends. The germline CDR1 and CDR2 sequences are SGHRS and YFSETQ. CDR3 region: CASSRRVGVNEQFF. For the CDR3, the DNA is TGCGCCAGCAGCCGAAGGGTCGGGGTGAATGAGCAGTTCTTC. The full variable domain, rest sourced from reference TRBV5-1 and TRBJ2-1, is KAGVTQTPRYLIKTRGQQVTLSCSPISGHRSVSWYQQTPGQGLQFLFEYFSETQRNKGNFPGRFSGRQFSNSRSEMNVSTLELGDSALYLCASSRRVGVNEQFFGPGTRLTVL.

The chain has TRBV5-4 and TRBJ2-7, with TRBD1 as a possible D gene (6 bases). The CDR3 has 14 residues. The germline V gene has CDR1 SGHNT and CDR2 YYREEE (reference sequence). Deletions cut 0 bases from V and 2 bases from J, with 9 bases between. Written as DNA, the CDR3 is TGTGCCAGCAGCTTGGAACGACAGGCCTACGAGCAGTACTTC. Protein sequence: CASSLERQAYEQYF.

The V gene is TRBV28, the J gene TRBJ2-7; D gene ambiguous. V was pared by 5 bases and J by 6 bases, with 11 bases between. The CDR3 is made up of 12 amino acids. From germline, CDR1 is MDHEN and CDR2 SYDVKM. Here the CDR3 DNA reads TGTGCCAGCAGTGTCTCGCTAAGCGAGCAGTACTTC. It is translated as CASSVSLSEQYF.

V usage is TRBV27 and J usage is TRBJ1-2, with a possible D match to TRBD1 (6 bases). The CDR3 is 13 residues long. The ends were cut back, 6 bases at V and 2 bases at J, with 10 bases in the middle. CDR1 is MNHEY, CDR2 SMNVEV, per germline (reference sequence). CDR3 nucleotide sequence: TGTGCCAGCAGGCGACAGGAGAACTATGGCTACACCTTC. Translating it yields CASRRQENYGYTF.

CDR3 in amino acids: CASSRRDRPYEQYF. The DNA of the CDR3 is TGCGCCAGCAGCCGCCGGGACAGACCCTACGAGCAGTACTTC. The chain employs TRBV10-1 and TRBJ2-7; TRBD1 matches at 7 bases. V lost 6 bases and J lost 2; bases outside the gene matches: 7. This CDR3 region has 14 residues. Germline V gene lookup returns CDR1 WNHNN and CDR2 SYGVQD (reference sequence).

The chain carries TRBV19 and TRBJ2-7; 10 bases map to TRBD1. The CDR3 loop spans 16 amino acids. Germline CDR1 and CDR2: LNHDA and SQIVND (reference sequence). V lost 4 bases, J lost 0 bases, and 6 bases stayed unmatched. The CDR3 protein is CASSTPTGGSSYEQYF. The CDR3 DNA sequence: TGTGCCAGTAGTACCCCGACAGGGGGCAGCTCCTACGAGCAGTACTTC.

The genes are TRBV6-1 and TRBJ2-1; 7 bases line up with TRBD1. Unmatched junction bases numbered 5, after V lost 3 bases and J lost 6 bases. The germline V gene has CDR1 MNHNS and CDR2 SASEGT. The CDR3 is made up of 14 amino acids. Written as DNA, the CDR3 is TGTGCCAGCAGTGATTGGGACAGCGGCAATGAGCAGTTCTTC. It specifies CASSDWDSGNEQFF.

The CDR3 is CATSDGDRLSLHEQYF. The CDR3 DNA reads as TGTGCCACCAGTGACGGGGACAGGCTTTCCCTCCACGAGCAGTACTTC. The V and J genes are TRBV24-1 and TRBJ2-7; 8 nucleotides line up with TRBD1. Germline V gives CDR1 KGHDR, CDR2 SFDVKD. V lost 4 bases to trimming and J lost 5 bases; unmatched junction nucleotides: 12. The CDR3 is 16 residues long.

DNA of the CDR3: TGTGCCAGCAGTTTCCTCGGGACAGGGGGGACTGAAGCTTTCTTT. Translating gives CASSFLGTGGTEAFF. This sequence joins TRBV27 and TRBJ1-1, with 11 bases fitting TRBD1. CDR3 length: 15 amino acids. The V segment lost 3 bases and the J segment 5 bases; nucleotides outside the gene matches: 5. Germline V gives CDR1 MNHEY, CDR2 SMNVEV (reference sequence).

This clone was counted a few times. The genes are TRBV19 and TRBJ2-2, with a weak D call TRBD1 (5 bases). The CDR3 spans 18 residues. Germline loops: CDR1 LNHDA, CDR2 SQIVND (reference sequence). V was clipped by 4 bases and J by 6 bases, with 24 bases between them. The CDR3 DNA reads TGTGCCAGTAGTACGCCAAATGGGGCGGCCCCTTCCTCCGGGGAGCTGTTTTTT. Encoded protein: CASSTPNGAAPSSGELFF.

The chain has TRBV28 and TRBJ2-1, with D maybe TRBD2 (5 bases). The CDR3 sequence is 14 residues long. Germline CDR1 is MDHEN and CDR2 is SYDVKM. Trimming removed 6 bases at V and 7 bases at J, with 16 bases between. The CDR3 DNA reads TGTGCCAGCAGCCGACTAACTAGGAGGAATGAGCAGTTCTTC. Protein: CASSRLTRRNEQFF.